The TCR beta chain under discussion was sequenced for a study of neurological immune-mediated disorders (dated by TCRdb to the late 2010s). As for the study more broadly: Peripheral blood TCR-beta repertoires from HTLV-I-associated myelopathy (HAM/TSP) patients, multiple sclerosis patients and healthy controls were compared by UMI-based sequencing. The cohort was made up of approximately 71 subjects, consisting of around 14 HAM/TSP patients, some 34 multiple sclerosis patients and roughly 20 healthy controls. Longitudinal HAM/TSP donors and healthy donors each had 3 time-points at intervals of about 3-45 months. Alongside PBMC samples, the set of 106 TCR-beta libraries contained longitudinal samples, technical triplicates, and paired CD4+ and CD8+ T-cell subsets that had been sorted. Results and caveats for the whole study, not just this receptor: TCR clonal expansion was greatest in HAM/TSP patients and smallest in MS patients, who ranked below even healthy controls. No identical CDR3 amino acid sequences were shared among expanded clones across subjects, suggesting private TCR-beta repertoires in all groups.

To synthesize cDNA, template-switch 5'RACE was performed with a primer carrying a 10-nucleotide random unique molecular identifier so that each TCR transcript was tagged. Each sequencing run produced over 160 million TCR-beta sequences covering 15-18 subjects. The RNeasy kit was used to extract total RNA. The KAPA Real-time Library Amplification kit was used to amplify TCR-beta VDJ regions with primers for the TCR constant region and the 5'RACE anchor. Sample indexes and Illumina adaptors were added in a first PCR, after which library yield was increased in a second PCR. After Ampure bead purification, the TCR product of roughly 650 bp was size-selected on a 2% E-gel SizeSelection system. Before pooling, libraries had their quality checked on a Bioanalyzer, their concentration measured with Qubit, and their quantity determined with the Kapa Library Quantification kit. Paired-end 2 x 150 bp sequencing of the libraries was performed on an Illumina HiSeq 2500. To increase sequence diversity, roughly 25-31% phiX was spiked into each library pool. As for the authors' bioinformatics: The UMI-based MiGEC pipeline processed quality-filtered reads and removed over 80% of raw TCR sequences during error correction. VDJ genes were aligned to IMGT germline references, and each clonotype was defined by a unique CDR3 amino acid sequence together with V-J genes. Clonal expansion, Shannon diversity and CDR3 relatedness were evaluated with VDJtools (CalcPairwiseDistances, ClusterSamples), while phylogenetic trees were built in CLCbio workbench. Using coefficient-of-variation modelling across technical triplicates, the study counted a clone as expanded if it had at least 8 unique UMIs. TCRdb reran the public reads through fastp at Q25 and MiXCR, keeping productive beta chains. Identical CDR3 protein sequences are pooled into one entry, listed with their most common genes and DNA. For this entry, the V and J calls and clone size follow TCRdb and not the study's own pipeline. The sample table holds tens of thousands of distinct CDR3 sequences, of which about 13% were seen once. The top ten clones comprise 4.6% of the sample.

In the case of this clonotype: Which antigen it targets is not known. Base qualities are not provided; no much larger clone lies one nucleotide away.

The time point tag for this specimen amounts to: longitudinal time-point 1 (baseline). Libraries from unsorted PBMCs were made from 2 million PBMCs kept in RNAlater at -80 degrees C until RNA extraction. Peripheral blood underwent Ficoll-Hypaque density gradient centrifugation to isolate PBMCs, which were then cryopreserved in liquid nitrogen. Per the germline V gene, SGDLS is the CDR1 and YYNGEE is the CDR2. The V and J ends are trimmed by 3 bases and 1 base, leaving 13 bases between them. The CDR3 runs 15 residues from the cysteine to the phenylalanine. The only DNA kept is the CDR3, 45 bases in frame from the first base.

Input material: PBMCs. The sequence links TRBV9 to TRBJ2-5; the D gene identity is not certain. The sequence was collected from a female donor with HTLV-1-associated myelopathy (HAM/TSP). The nucleotides are TGTGCCAGCAGCGCCCTTAAGGGTGGCCAAGAGACCCAGTACTTC. This sequence encodes CASSALKGGQETQYF. Where the CDR3 stops, the reference TRBV9 and TRBJ2-5 genes take over; the full variable domain is DSGVTQTPKHLITATGQRVTLRCSPRSGDLSVYWYQQSLDQGLQFLIQYYNGEERAKGNILERFSAQQFPDLHSELNLSSLELGDSALYFCASSALKGGQETQYFGPGTRLLVL.